The subject of this entry is one T cell receptor beta chain. The antigen this receptor binds is unknown. No base-level quality is on record; no much larger clone is a single base apart. The CDR3, from cysteine to phenylalanine, totals 14 residues. The entry retains the CDR3 DNA only, 42 bases that are in frame from base 1. Based on the germline V gene (reference sequence), the CDR1 and CDR2 sequences are LNHDA and SQIVND. V is trimmed back by 2 bases and J by 3 bases, and the junction contains 3 bases that no gene match accounts for. The data originate from a study of cytomegalovirus exposure and HLA in healthy donors (dated by TCRdb to about 2017). Describing the broader study: According to an earlier analysis of 587 of the donors, roughly 180 million T cells yielded approximately 120 million unique TCR beta sequences and around 280 Gb of sequence data. An early release that covered roughly 600 HLA-typed donors contained about 300 gigabases of sequencing data and tens of millions of unique TCR sequences. The genetic ancestry cluster associated with self-reported Caucasian donors included approximately 85% of the roughly 360 genotyped donors. The study aimed to test whether signatures of past pathogen exposure could be identified by cataloging public T cell receptors. The study used immunosequencing to profile the T cell repertoires of 666 subjects and linked those repertoires to cytomegalovirus serostatus. Along with the roughly 670-subject first cohort, a separate validation cohort of around 120 different subjects was used. The study combined high-throughput TCR immunosequencing, statistical association of individual TCRs with disease status, and machine learning to predict cytomegalovirus infection status. A later analysis re-analyzed previously published TCR beta repertoires from 666 donors and added high-resolution HLA genotyping to study TCR occurrence patterns. In the later analysis, no new phenotypic data were used to find candidate immune exposures; instead, reliance was placed on TCR beta sequences and their occurrence across donors. To decide whether each TCR beta V gene segment behaved as functional or pseudogenic, an earlier analysis of some 600 of the donors relied on high-throughput TCR beta sequencing. Donor age, sex, ethnicity and CMV serostatus were compiled together with the repertoire data. In a later genetic analysis, genome-wide SNP genotypes for about 65% of the roughly 700 donors were used, and that subset was treated as a discovery cohort. All discovery cohort repertoires had been generated using a single sequencing platform. Class I and class II HLA loci were covered by the typing at four-digit resolution. Typing coverage differed by locus: A, B, C, DRB1 and DQB1 were typed in about 629-640 donors, DQA1 in around 500, DPA1 in 600 to 610, and DPB1 in around 440. Because of strong linkage in the cohort, roughly five DR-DQ haplotypes were treated as single units for association and clustering. Among some 400 genotyped donors of the cohort, an average of around 240,000 unique TCR beta nucleotide sequences were sequenced per donor, 15% to 20% of them non-productive.

The library was obtained by the immunoSEQ multiplex PCR assay. For the multiplex PCR, a mixture combining 60 forward primers for TCR Vbeta segments and 13 reverse primers for TCR Jbeta segments was used. A multiplex PCR assay on genomic DNA amplified the CDR3 region of rearranged TCR beta genes. The amplified TCR beta libraries were sequenced on the Illumina HiSeq System as 87-base-pair reads. The study's own analysis went as follows. Across the roughly 670 repertoires, a later analysis counted 60 million to 90 million unique TCR beta chains, 9 million to 14 million of which were shared by at least two donors. Raw reads were error-corrected and collapsed into unique sequences by a nearest-neighbor algorithm in which closely related sequences were merged to remove PCR and sequencing errors. Alignment of CDR3 sequences to IMGT reference sequences was used to assign V, D and J gene segments. For a sequence to be retained, a match of at least six nucleotides to both a V gene segment and a J gene segment was required. A rearrangement was called productive if the CDR3 had no stop codons and remained in frame with V and J, and every other rearrangement was called non-productive. Following IMGT convention, CDR3 was defined as the stretch from the second conserved V-encoded cysteine to the conserved J-encoded phenylalanine. The earlier analysis of roughly 590 of the donors excluded any sequence lacking an unambiguous match to a single V gene segment. In an earlier analysis of several hundred of the donors, a V segment was called functional when productive rearrangements were above 56.7%, and segregating when the standard deviation between donors exceeded 5%. To diagnose cytomegalovirus status from the catalog of TCR beta chain sequences, a statistical classification framework was built. A later analysis assigned V and J genes by comparing TCR nucleotide sequences with IMGT/GENE-DB human TR gene sequences. Using the TCRdist pipeline, a later analysis assigned CDR3 sequences along with most-parsimonious VDJ recombination scenarios. In a later analysis, every TCR beta chain was defined by the combination of its CDR3 amino acid sequence and its V-gene family, and reads without a unique V-gene family were dropped. As a way to deal with suspected cross-contamination and a sequencing artifact, a later analysis dropped hundreds of nucleotide sequences that were highly shared and had low generation probability. In a later analysis, a clonal expansion index for each public chain was calculated from normalized within-repertoire ranks of inferred template counts. A later analysis computed generation probabilities with a VDJ recombination model fitted to out-of-frame rearrangements, and checked the results against IGoR. In a later analysis, TCR-TCR, TCR-HLA and TCR-CMV co-occurrence was scored with hypergeometric tests, and a repertoire-size bias correction was applied to TCR pairs. False discovery rates were estimated in a later analysis by permuting HLA or CMV assignments 20 times. In a later analysis, co-occurring TCRs were grouped using DBSCAN, with TCRdist sequence similarity added in when clustering inside HLA-allele-positive subsets. Repertoires with fewer than 30,000 or more than 120,000 public chains, plus five repertoires with anomalous nucleotide sharing, were excluded from co-occurrence clustering. The source is immuneACCESS, and TCRdb retained only in-frame sequences with V and J called. Part of the clones is not carried over; for the studies checked, unresolved V genes explain less than half of this, and the remainder is unexplained. For V, J and clone size, that table is used; D and trimming come from the DNA. Across this sample there are some 140,000 clones, with around 73% seen only once. The top ten clones comprise over 1% of the sample.

Here is what the overall study found, with its caveats: Three of the identified cytomegalovirus-associated TCR beta chains were confirmed in vitro to be specific for cytomegalovirus antigens. The only immune exposure information available for the cohort was CMV serostatus. In a later analysis, TCR association rates were found to vary across HLA loci, with the most associated TCRs seen for DRB1 alleles and the fewest for HLA-C alleles. The authors suggested that the approach could potentially be generalized to other disease states and immunological phenotypes. Specific HLA alleles were associated with 18,000 or so TCR beta sequences at a false discovery rate of 0.05 in a later analysis. The cohort was sequenced for TCR beta chains only, and without alpha or paired-chain data the features that could be detected were limited. Some IMGT-functional V segments, including TRBV6-2 and TRBV6-3, could not be told apart with the 87-base-pair reads, so those segments were excluded. A cluster of highly shared sequence variants was judged likely to represent a technical artifact of the sequencing pipeline. Because HLA typing was missing for some donors at each locus, association tests included only the typed subset. The study listed 150 to 200 TCR beta chains as associated with cytomegalovirus. According to a later analysis, parvovirus B19, influenza, CMV and Epstein-Barr virus appeared linked to several top co-occurrence clusters. A further reported finding was that TCR beta sequences accurately predicted the HLA-A and HLA-B alleles for most subjects in the first cohort. Assigning TCR associations to individual alleles was difficult when HLA alleles, especially DR and DQ, strongly co-occurred. The earlier analysis of fewer than 750 of the donors excluded roughly 17 rarely observed V segments, including chromosome 9 orphons, because counts were too low. An association between a missense DCLRE1C variant and V-gene and J-gene trimming of TCR beta chains was found in a later genetic analysis and replicated in an independent cohort. A later analysis found that most CMV-associated TCR beta chains appeared HLA-restricted, with HLA associations seemingly driven largely by CMV exposure. A later genetic analysis reported fewer N-insertions in productive TCRs among donors in an Asian-associated ancestry cluster than the roughly 620-donor mean. The classifier was reported to diagnose cytomegalovirus status with high specificity and sensitivity in both the original cohort and the validation cohort. Broadly in line with IMGT annotations, most TCR beta V segments showed up in productive rearrangements about 87% or about 30% of the time in an earlier analysis of approximately 600 of the donors. Most TCR sequences were observed very rarely across donors, whereas some public TCRs were present in many individuals. In a later analysis, HLA-associated TCR beta chains were found to be more clonally expanded and to have lower generation probabilities than equally common non-associated chains. Correlated functional status among segregating V segments might reflect linkage disequilibrium, but an unknown experimental factor could not be ruled out. Presence/absence analyses assumed roughly uniform sequencing depth across donors, an assumption that may not hold.

The cohort was made up of approximately 670 healthy bone marrow donors. At the time of sampling, all cohort members were nominally healthy, though unrecorded immune exposures were likely present. The donor was CMV seronegative and belonged to the group of several hundred seronegative cohort members. A peripheral blood sample was collected from each donor, and TCR beta sequencing was performed on peripheral blood mononuclear cells. The Qiagen DNeasy Blood Extraction Kit was used to extract genomic DNA from the blood cell samples. This chain joins TRBV19 to TRBJ1-1; TRBD1 matches 7 bases in the middle. The sample comprised PBMCs. This clonotype was sampled from a woman between 35 and 50 years old in good health and CMV-seronegative. The DNA reads as follows: TGTGCCAGTAGTATAAGAGGGGGCGACACTGAAGCTTTCTTT. Translated, this gives CASSIRGGDTEAFF.